The 31 T cell receptor beta chains listed next were all sequenced from one sample in a study of OX40 agonist ivuxolimab in advanced cancers. Only in-frame clones appear in the TCRdb table, and some are missing; sequencing was by immunoSEQ multiplex PCR. The repertoire holds about 83,000 clones, with about 80% as singletons. Specimen: CD4+ or CD8+ T cells sorted from blood, collected in a trial of the OX40 agonist ivuxolimab. These receptors came from an adult with an advanced solid tumor such as melanoma, head and neck, liver or kidney cancer.

The rearrangement uses TRBV7-6 and TRBJ1-5; a weak D match, TRBD1 (5 bases). Trimming took off 4 bases at V and 4 bases at J, with 8 bases between the two ends. Germline loops: CDR1 SGHVS, CDR2 FNYEAQ. CDR3 size: 13 residues. CDR3 DNA sequence: TGTGCCAGCAGCTCTGGGGGGAATCAGCCCCAGCATTTT. Translation gives CASSSGGNQPQHF.

The gene calls are TRBV2 and TRBJ2-3; 7 bases align to TRBD1. The CDR3 extends over 15 amino acids. The V segment lost 5 bases and the J segment 0 bases; nucleotides outside the gene matches: 5. Germline assignment: CDR1 SNHLY and CDR2 FYNNEI. Here the CDR3 reads CASSRDSSSTDTQYF. The CDR3 bases are TGTGCCAGCAGTAGGGACAGTTCTAGCACAGATACGCAGTATTTT. Variable domain in full (rest from reference TRBV2 and TRBJ2-3): EPEVTQTPSHQVTQMGQEVILRCVPISNHLYFYWYRQILGQKVEFLVSFYNNEISEKSEIFDDQFSVERPDGSNFTLKIRSTKLEDSAMYFCASSRDSSSTDTQYFGPGTRLTVL.

DNA for the CDR3: TGTGCCAGCAGCCGGGACAGAGGGAATGAGCAGTTCTTC. Protein product: CASSRDRGNEQFF. The V gene is TRBV9, the J gene TRBJ2-1, with 7 bases that match TRBD1. There are 13 residues in the CDR3. Germline V gene data show CDR1 as SGDLS and CDR2 as YYNGEE. Losses at the gene ends were 4 bases for V and 7 bases for J; bases not matched to a gene: 5.

This chain uses TRBV5-4 with TRBJ2-1, with TRBD2 matching 8 bases. Germline lookup yields CDR1 SGHNT and CDR2 YYREEE (reference sequence). The CDR3 has 16 amino acids. V shed 3 bases, J shed 0 bases, and the junction held 5 bases outside the gene matches. DNA for the CDR3: TGTGCCAGCAGCTCGGGGGGGCCTAGCTCCTACAATGAGCAGTTCTTC. Its protein product is CASSSGGPSSYNEQFF.

The gene calls are TRBV6-5 and TRBJ1-1; 9 bases agree with TRBD1. The CDR3 is made up of 15 amino acids. Germline CDR1 and CDR2: MNHEY and SVGAGI. After removal of 2 bases from V and 8 bases from J, the junction contained 9 bases not matched to a gene. CDR3 nucleotide sequence: TGTGCCAGCAGTTACGTCAGCGGGACAGGGTCCGAAGCTTTCTTT. Its protein product is CASSYVSGTGSEAFF.

CDR3 DNA: TGTGCCAGCGCCAGGGGGCGGAACACTGAAGCTTTCTTT. It codes for CASARGRNTEAFF. V usage is TRBV6-1 and J usage is TRBJ1-1; 8 bases are shared with TRBD1. Germline V gene lookup returns CDR1 MNHNS and CDR2 SASEGT. V dropped 8 bases and J dropped 1; count of bases not matched to a gene: 3. The CDR3 is 13 residues long.

This chain connects TRBV25-1 to TRBJ2-7; D is uncertain. CDR1 is MGHDK, CDR2 SYGVNS, per germline. V gave up 3 bases and J gave up 5 bases, with 14 bases separating them. The CDR3 covers 14 residues. This chain's CDR3 is CASSDPRTVHEQYF. In DNA, the CDR3 is TGTGCCAGCAGTGACCCCCGCACGGTCCACGAGCAGTACTTC.

V and J are TRBV6-1 and TRBJ1-2; D is uncertain. The CDR3 is 14 residues long. V shed 2 bases and J shed 8 bases, with 15 bases lying between them. Germline lookup yields CDR1 MNHNS and CDR2 SASEGT. For the CDR3, the DNA is TGTGCCAGCAGTGAAATGGCACAGACCTTCGGCTACACCTTC. Translated: CASSEMAQTFGYTF.

The chain employs TRBV9 and TRBJ2-7; the match to TRBD1 covers 12 bases. From germline, CDR1 is SGDLS and CDR2 YYNGEE. This CDR3 spans 15 amino acids. J lost 5 bases, V lost 2 bases, and 5 bases had no gene match. CDR3 residues: CASSVSGTGGHEQYF. As DNA, the CDR3 is TGTGCCAGCAGCGTCTCCGGGACAGGGGGCCACGAGCAGTACTTC.

This chain uses TRBV2 with TRBJ1-5; D perhaps matches TRBD1 (5 bases). The CDR3 totals 15 residues. CDR1 and CDR2 (germline): SNHLY, FYNNEI. Trimming stripped 2 bases from V and 3 bases from J, with 11 bases between. The CDR3 sequence is CASSELQGDNQPQHF. CDR3 nucleotides: TGTGCCAGCAGTGAACTGCAGGGAGACAATCAGCCCCAGCATTTT.

This sequence joins TRBV18 and TRBJ2-1; TRBD2 aligns across 7 bases. The J segment lost 0 bases and the V segment lost 6 bases, leaving 5 bases of the junction unmatched. The CDR3 length is 15 residues. Germline CDR1 is KGHSH and CDR2 is LQKENI. The CDR3 region is CASSGGVSSYNEQFF. As DNA, the CDR3 is TGTGCCAGCTCGGGAGGGGTAAGCTCCTACAATGAGCAGTTCTTC.

This chain links TRBV30 with TRBJ2-7; D unresolved. Per the germline V gene, CDR1 is GTSNPN and CDR2 is SVGIG (reference sequence). The ends were cut back, 5 bases at V and 6 bases at J, with 23 bases in the middle. This CDR3 is 15 amino acids long. CDR3 in DNA: TGTGCCTGGGCCCTGTACGGGCCAGTGTCACGCGAGCAGTACTTC. This gives the protein CAWALYGPVSREQYF.

This clone was seen a single time. V usage is TRBV18 and J usage is TRBJ1-2; D remains ambiguous. Germline lookup yields CDR1 KGHSH and CDR2 LQKENI. V lost 2 bases, J lost 6 bases, and 10 bases lay in between. The CDR3 contains 13 residues. DNA of the CDR3: TGTGCCAGCTCACCATCGAGTGCGGATGGCTACACCTTC. As protein: CASSPSSADGYTF.

The rearrangement joins TRBV7-3 to TRBJ2-3; D is unclear. The ends were cut back, 6 bases at V and 5 bases at J, with 9 bases in the middle. The CDR3 loop spans 12 amino acids. CDR1 is SGHTA and CDR2 is FQGTGA in the germline V gene. CDR3 coding DNA: TGTGCCAGCAGTTCCCCCGGAGATACGCAGTATTTT. It specifies CASSSPGDTQYF.

V usage is TRBV2 and J usage is TRBJ1-5; the D is unclear. CDR1 is SNHLY and CDR2 is FYNNEI in the germline V gene. The CDR3 has 15 amino acids. Trimming cost V 4 bases and J 0 bases, with 10 bases left between them. This CDR3 reads CASSVERDSNQPQHF. CDR3 coding DNA: TGTGCCAGCAGTGTGGAAAGGGATAGCAATCAGCCCCAGCATTTT.

This chain connects TRBV28 to TRBJ1-1, with 8 nucleotides matching TRBD1. Germline V lookup: CDR1 MDHEN, CDR2 SYDVKM. V shed 2 bases, J shed 12 bases, and the junction held 14 bases outside the gene matches. CDR3 size: 15 residues. CDR3 protein: CASSLPATGQGGTFF. The DNA for the CDR3 is TGTGCCAGCAGTTTACCCGCAACTGGACAGGGAGGAACTTTCTTT.

V usage is TRBV7-9 and J usage is TRBJ2-3; D possibly uses TRBD1 or TRBD2 (5 bases each). CDR3 length: 16 amino acids. The V end was cut by 11 bases, the J end by 2 bases, with 23 bases between. The germline V gene has CDR1 SEHNR and CDR2 FQNEAQ (reference sequence). CDR3 sequence reads: CAVDPIGRESTDTQYF. DNA of the CDR3: TGTGCCGTAGACCCCATTGGCAGGGAGTCCACAGATACGCAGTATTTT.

This chain's CDR3 is CASSLVITGTQLFF. CDR3 DNA sequence: TGTGCCAGCAGCCTAGTAATAACGGGGACTCAACTGTTTTTT. This chain links TRBV7-9 with TRBJ1-4, with a possible D match to TRBD1 (5 bases). The CDR3 covers 14 residues. The germline CDR1 and CDR2 sequences are SEHNR and FQNEAQ (reference sequence). Trimming stripped 5 bases from V and 12 bases from J, with 19 bases between.

The chain combines TRBV28 with TRBJ1-1; D is perhaps TRBD1 (5 bases). Germline CDR1 and CDR2: MDHEN and SYDVKM. The V and J ends lost 4 bases and 1 base respectively, with 16 bases between them. The CDR3 is 16 residues long. In DNA form, the CDR3 reads TGTGCCAGCAGTTCACTTCTCAGGGTAGGGAACACTGAAGCTTTCTTT. Its protein is CASSSLLRVGNTEAFF.

The rearrangement links TRBV6-1 to TRBJ2-7; the D is unclear. Per germline, CDR1 MNHNS and CDR2 SASEGT. This CDR3 region has 14 residues. The V and J ends lost 2 bases and 3 bases respectively, with 11 bases between them. CDR3 DNA: TGTGCCAGCAGTGAATTCAGCAGAATCTACGAGCAGTACTTC. Translating it yields CASSEFSRIYEQYF.

This chain uses TRBV25-1 with TRBJ2-7; D uncertain. Germline assignment: CDR1 MGHDK and CDR2 SYGVNS. This CDR3 is 15 amino acids long. The V and J ends lost 3 bases and 2 bases respectively, with 14 bases between them. The CDR3, as DNA: TGTGCCAGCAGTGACATCACCCTGGCCCCCTACGAGCAGTACTTC. Translation gives CASSDITLAPYEQYF.

The chain uses TRBV28 and TRBJ1-1; perhaps TRBD1 as D (5 bases). Between the trimmed V and J ends, which lost 6 bases and 4 bases, there was a span of 18 bases. In germline, CDR1 is MDHEN, CDR2 SYDVKM. The CDR3 has 15 amino acids. CDR3 amino acids: CASRLRDVRRTEAFF. CDR3 nucleotide sequence: TGTGCCAGCAGGCTCCGGGACGTAAGGCGCACTGAAGCTTTCTTT.

The gene calls are TRBV29-1 and TRBJ1-4; 10 nucleotides align to TRBD1. J lost 4 bases, V lost 6 bases, and 11 bases had no gene match. Germline V CDR1 and CDR2: SQVTM, ANQGSEA. There are 16 residues in the CDR3. This CDR3 reads CSVGRTGGILNEKLFF. DNA for the CDR3: TGCAGCGTCGGGAGGACAGGGGGGATCCTTAATGAAAAACTGTTTTTT.

The gene calls are TRBV27 and TRBJ1-5, with TRBD1 matching over 9 bases. The V and J ends lost 6 bases and 7 bases, in that order; junction bases with no gene match: 10. CDR1 and CDR2 (germline): MNHEY, SMNVEV (reference sequence). The CDR3 contains 15 residues. The DNA of the CDR3 is TGTGCCAGCAGCCCCACCGGGACAGGGATCCAGCCCCAGCATTTT. It translates to CASSPTGTGIQPQHF.

This chain joins TRBV5-4 and TRBJ1-1; D may be TRBD1 (6 bases). This CDR3 has 14 residues. Germline V gives CDR1 SGHNT, CDR2 YYREEE (reference sequence). The V end lost 6 bases, the J end lost 0 bases, and 12 bases lay between the germline ends. CDR3 DNA: TGTGCCAGCACCCGGGGGGGCCTGAACACTGAAGCTTTCTTT. This encodes CASTRGGLNTEAFF.

CDR3 sequence reads: CATSREGPDRVVNEQFF. The CDR3 nucleotides are TGTGCCACCAGCAGAGAAGGGCCGGACAGGGTAGTCAATGAGCAGTTCTTC. The chain employs TRBV15 and TRBJ2-1, with 8 bases aligning to TRBD1. The CDR3 is 17 residues long. CDR1 is LNHNV and CDR2 is YYDKDF in the germline V gene (reference sequence). Trimming removed 0 bases from V and 6 bases from J; junction bases left unmatched: 10. The whole variable domain, remainder taken from reference TRBV15 and TRBJ2-1, is DAMVIQNPRYQVTQFGKPVTLSCSQTLNHNVMYWYQQKSSQAPKLLFHYYDKDFNNEADTPDNFQSRRPNTSFCFLDIRSPGLGDTAMYLCATSREGPDRVVNEQFFGPGTRLTVL.

The chain carries TRBV10-3 and TRBJ2-7, with 8 bases lining up with TRBD1. V was pared by 5 bases and J by 3 bases, with 6 bases of the junction left unmatched. The CDR3 spans 14 residues. Germline V lookup: CDR1 ENHRY, CDR2 SYGVKD. CDR3 protein: CAISIGDRGYEQYF. The CDR3 nucleotides are TGTGCCATCAGTATAGGTGACAGGGGCTACGAGCAGTACTTC.

This clone was observed once. This chain joins TRBV25-1 and TRBJ1-1; 8 bases are a match to TRBD1. The germline V gene encodes CDR1 MGHDK and CDR2 SYGVNS. The CDR3 runs 13 residues. V lost 6 bases to trimming and J lost 5 bases; unmatched junction nucleotides: 5. The CDR3 here is CASSPRGRTEAFF. As DNA, the CDR3 is TGTGCCAGCAGCCCCAGGGGGCGGACTGAAGCTTTCTTT.

This clone was counted a few times. The V gene is TRBV11-2, the J gene TRBJ2-1; tentatively, D is TRBD1 (5 bases). Germline-derived CDR1 and CDR2 are SGHAT and FQNNGV. V dropped 0 bases and J dropped 0 bases, with 18 bases sitting between them. The CDR3 spans 19 residues. CDR3 in DNA: TGTGCCAGCAGCTTAGATCTAGAGAAGGGGTTCTTCTCCTACAATGAGCAGTTCTTC. Protein: CASSLDLEKGFFSYNEQFF.

The chain joins TRBV6-5 to TRBJ2-3; D remains ambiguous. The CDR3 consists of 12 residues. Per germline, CDR1 MNHEY and CDR2 SVGAGI. Trimming stripped 5 bases from V and 5 bases from J, with 8 bases between. The CDR3 protein is CASSTMLDTQYF. The CDR3, as DNA: TGTGCCAGCAGTACTATGTTAGATACGCAGTATTTT.

The rearrangement links TRBV28 to TRBJ2-5; 10 nucleotides match TRBD1. The V segment lost 1 base and the J segment 11 bases; nucleotides outside the gene matches: 10. Per germline, CDR1 MDHEN and CDR2 SYDVKM. The CDR3 is 15 residues long. The CDR3 reads CASSLYMDRGGAQYF. For the CDR3, the DNA is TGTGCCAGCAGTTTATATATGGACAGGGGGGGAGCACAGTACTTC.